This T cell receptor beta chain was recorded in a study of blood T cells in healthy people across ages. This CDR3 region has 16 residues. V lost 4 bases and J lost 1; bases outside the gene matches: 9. Germline-derived CDR1 and CDR2 are LGHDT and YNNKEL (reference sequence). For the second PCR, which ran for about 6 to 12 cycles, a sample-barcoded 5' primer and a J-beta primer mix were used. Each CDR3 protein is one row after TCRdb ran MiXCR on the 5' RACE reads. The table records more than 500,000 distinct CDR3 sequences, about a quarter of them present only once. These data are also associated with another study on T cells of mothers and their children.

The J gene is TRBJ2-5, the V gene TRBV3-1; 7 nucleotides match TRBD1. Sequenced sample: blood. The receptor comes from a boy aged 2 to 10 in good health. In DNA, the CDR3 is TGTGCCAGCAGCCTCCCTGACAGGGTTTCCCAAGAGACCCAGTACTTC. This encodes CASSLPDRVSQETQYF.